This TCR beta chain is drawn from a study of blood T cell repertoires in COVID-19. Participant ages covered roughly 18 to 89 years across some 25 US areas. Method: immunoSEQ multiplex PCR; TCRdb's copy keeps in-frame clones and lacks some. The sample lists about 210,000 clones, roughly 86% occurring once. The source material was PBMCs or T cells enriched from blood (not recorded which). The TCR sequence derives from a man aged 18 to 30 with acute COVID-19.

The CDR3: CASSLETNQPQHF. CDR3 in DNA: TGTGCCAGCAGTTTAGAGACAAATCAGCCCCAGCATTTT. The chain recombines TRBV28 with TRBJ1-5, with D hard to call. Trimming removed 2 bases from V and 4 bases from J, with 6 bases in between. The germline V gene has CDR1 MDHEN and CDR2 SYDVKM. This CDR3 contains 13 residues.